This TCR beta chain was identified in a study of T cells expressing NK-cell markers. This CDR3 contains 17 residues. Germline CDR1 is MNHEY and CDR2 is SVGAGI. Reprocessing the 5' RACE reads, TCRdb reports a single entry for every CDR3 protein and omits DNA. Its clone listing holds some 440,000 distinct CDR3 sequences. The sequence derives from a woman aged 45-60 years in good health. The specimen sequenced was blood T cells: a sorted CD56 or NKG2C T cell subset, CD4+ or CD8+ T cells, or bulk PBMC T cells (not recorded which). The genes are TRBV6-5 and TRBJ2-3; lacking DNA, the TRBD2 call made by TCRdb goes unchecked. Here the CDR3 reads CASSYSRGRAGVDTQYF.